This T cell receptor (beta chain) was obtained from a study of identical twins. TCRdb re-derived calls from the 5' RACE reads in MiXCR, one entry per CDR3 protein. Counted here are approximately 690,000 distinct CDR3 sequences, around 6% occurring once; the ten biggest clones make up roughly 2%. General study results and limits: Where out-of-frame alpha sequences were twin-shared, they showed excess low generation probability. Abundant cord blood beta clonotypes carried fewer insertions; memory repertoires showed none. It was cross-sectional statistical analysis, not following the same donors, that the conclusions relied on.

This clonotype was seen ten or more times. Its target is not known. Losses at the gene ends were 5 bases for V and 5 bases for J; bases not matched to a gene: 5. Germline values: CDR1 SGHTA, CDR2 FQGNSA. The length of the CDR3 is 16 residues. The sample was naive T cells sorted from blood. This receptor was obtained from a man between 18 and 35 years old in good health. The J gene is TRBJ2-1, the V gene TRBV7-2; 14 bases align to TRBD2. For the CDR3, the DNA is TGTGCCAGCAGCAGGACTAGCGGGAGGAGGGACAATGAGCAGTTCTTC. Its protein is CASSRTSGRRDNEQFF. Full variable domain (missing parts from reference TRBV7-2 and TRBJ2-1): GAGVSQSPSNKVTEKGKDVELRCDPISGHTALYWYRQSLGQGLEFLIYFQGNSAPDKSGLPSDRFSAERTGGSVSTLTIQRTQQEDSAVYLCASSRTSGRRDNEQFFGPGTRLTVL.